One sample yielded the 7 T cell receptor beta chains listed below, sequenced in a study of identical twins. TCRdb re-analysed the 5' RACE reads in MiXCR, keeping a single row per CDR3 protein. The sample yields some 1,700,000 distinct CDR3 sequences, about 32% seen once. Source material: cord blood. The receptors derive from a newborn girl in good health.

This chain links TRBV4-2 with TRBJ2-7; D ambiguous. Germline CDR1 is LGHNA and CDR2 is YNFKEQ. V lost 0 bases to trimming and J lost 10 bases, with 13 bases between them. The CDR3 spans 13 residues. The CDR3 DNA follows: TGTGCCAGCAGCCAAGACCAGTACAATGAACAGTACTTC. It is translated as CASSQDQYNEQYF.

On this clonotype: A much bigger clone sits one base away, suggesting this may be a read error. The CDR3 spells CSAPFVASNIQSF. CDR3 sequence (DNA): TGCAGTGCCCCTTTTGTTGCATCAAACATTCAGTCCTTC. V usage is TRBV20-1 and J usage is TRBJ2-7; D remains unclear. The CDR3 sequence is 13 residues long. Germline CDR1 reads DFQATT; CDR2 reads SNEGSKA (reference sequence).

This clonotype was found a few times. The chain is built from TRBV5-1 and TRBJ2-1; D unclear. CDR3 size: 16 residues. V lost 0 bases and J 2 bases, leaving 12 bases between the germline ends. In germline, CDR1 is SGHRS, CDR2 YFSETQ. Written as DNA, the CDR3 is TGCGCCAGCAGCTTGGGAATAAGGCAGCCCTACAATGAGCAGTTCTTC. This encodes CASSLGIRQPYNEQFF.

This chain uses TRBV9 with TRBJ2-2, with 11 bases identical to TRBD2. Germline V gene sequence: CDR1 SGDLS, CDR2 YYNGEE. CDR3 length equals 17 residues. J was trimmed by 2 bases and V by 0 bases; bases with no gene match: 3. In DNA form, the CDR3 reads TGTGCCAGCAGCGTAGGGCTAGCGGGAGGCAACACCGGGGAGCTGTTTTTT. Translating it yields CASSVGLAGGNTGELFF.

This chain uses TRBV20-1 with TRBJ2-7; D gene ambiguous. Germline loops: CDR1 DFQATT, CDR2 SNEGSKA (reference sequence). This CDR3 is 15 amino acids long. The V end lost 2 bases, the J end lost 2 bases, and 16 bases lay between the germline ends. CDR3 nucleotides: TGCAGTGCTAGACCTTATTCTCAGACCCCCTACGAGCAGTACTTC. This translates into CSARPYSQTPYEQYF.

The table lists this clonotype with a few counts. The CDR3 DNA sequence: TGCAGTGCTAGAGAGGGGAGAGTGGGAGATACGCAGTATTTT. Translating gives CSAREGRVGDTQYF. The V call is TRBV20-1, the J call TRBJ2-3, with D possibly being TRBD2 (5 bases). Germline CDR1 DFQATT, CDR2 SNEGSKA (reference sequence). Trimming cost V 0 bases and J 5 bases, with 12 bases left between them. The CDR3 extends over 14 amino acids.

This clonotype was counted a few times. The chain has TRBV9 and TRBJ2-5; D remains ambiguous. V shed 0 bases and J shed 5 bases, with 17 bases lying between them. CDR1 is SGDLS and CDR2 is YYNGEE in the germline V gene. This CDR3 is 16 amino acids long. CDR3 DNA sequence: TGTGCCAGCAGCGTAGTTGGGCAGGCCGCCTTTGAGACCCAGTACTTC. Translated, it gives CASSVVGQAAFETQYF.